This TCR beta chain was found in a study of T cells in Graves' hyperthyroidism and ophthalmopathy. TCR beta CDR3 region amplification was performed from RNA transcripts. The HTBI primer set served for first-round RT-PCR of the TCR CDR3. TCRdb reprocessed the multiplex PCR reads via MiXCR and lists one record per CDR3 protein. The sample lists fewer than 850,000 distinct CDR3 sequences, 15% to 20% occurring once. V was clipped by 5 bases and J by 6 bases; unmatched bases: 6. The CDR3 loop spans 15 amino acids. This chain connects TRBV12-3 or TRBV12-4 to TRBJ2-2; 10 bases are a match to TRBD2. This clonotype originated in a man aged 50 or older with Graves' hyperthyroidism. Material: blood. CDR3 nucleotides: TGTGCCAGCAGTGCTAGCGGGAGAGGTGCCGGGGAGCTGTTTTTT. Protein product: CASSASGRGAGELFF.